This T cell receptor beta chain was sequenced during a study of T cell repertoires in cytomegalovirus infection. Across the whole study: Shared public TCR beta signatures pointed to both CMV infection and a matching HLA type.

Each CDR3 protein is one row after TCRdb ran MiXCR on the reads. The sample yields 900,000 to 950,000 distinct CDR3 sequences, approximately 31% seen once. CDR1 and CDR2 (germline): SGHTA, FQGTGA. The CDR3 has 17 amino acids. Trimming removed 1 base from V and 2 bases from J, with 16 bases in between. In its sample, this clonotype was seen a few times. Its target is not known. The specimen comprised cultured CD8+ T cells from PBMCs, sampled from culture after CMV antigen stimulation. The V and J genes are TRBV7-3 and TRBJ2-3; possible D gene TRBD2, 7 bases. The receptor's source is a human donor in good health (CMV status not recorded). Some clones in this sample may be carry-over from other donors' samples. CDR3 sequence: CASSLNPGGRNTDTQYF. CDR3 sequence (DNA): TGTGCCAGCAGCTTAAACCCGGGGGGCCGTAACACAGATACGCAGTATTTT.